This TCR beta chain was retrieved from a study of cytomegalovirus exposure and HLA in healthy donors. Regarding the study as a whole: HLA restriction was apparent for most CMV-associated TCR beta chains in a later analysis.

The PCR ran on 60 Vbeta and 13 Jbeta primers. Sequencing used immunoSEQ multiplex PCR; TCRdb keeps in-frame clones, though not all of them. The sample shows around 120,000 clones, over 65% of them seen only once. To note about this clone: Its antigen remains unidentified.

The sample comprised PBMCs. This TCR was recovered from a woman aged 30 to 39 in good health and CMV-seropositive.

The CDR3 here is CASSQDRGRGYTF. CDR3 DNA sequence: TGCGCCAGCAGCCAGGACAGGGGGCGCGGCTACACCTTC. This rearrangement joins TRBV4-1 to TRBJ1-2, with TRBD1 matching over 11 bases. Per the germline V gene, CDR1 is MGHRA and CDR2 is YSYEKL. V shed 3 bases and J 8 bases; nucleotides not matched to a gene: 2. This CDR3 is 13 amino acids long.